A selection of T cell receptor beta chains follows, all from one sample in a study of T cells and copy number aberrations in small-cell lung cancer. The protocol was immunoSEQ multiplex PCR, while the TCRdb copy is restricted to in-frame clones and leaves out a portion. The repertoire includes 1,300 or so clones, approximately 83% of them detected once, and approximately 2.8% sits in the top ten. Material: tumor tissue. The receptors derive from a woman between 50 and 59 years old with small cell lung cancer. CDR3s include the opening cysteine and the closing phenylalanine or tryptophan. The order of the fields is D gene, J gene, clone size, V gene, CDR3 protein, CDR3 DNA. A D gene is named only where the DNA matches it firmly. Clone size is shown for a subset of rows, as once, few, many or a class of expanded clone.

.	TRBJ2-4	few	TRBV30	CAWTPQGVAKNIQYF	TGTGCCTGGACTCCCCAGGGAGTAGCCAAAAACATTCAGTACTTC
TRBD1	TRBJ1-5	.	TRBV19	CASSIDRGFVQPQHF	TGTGCCAGTAGTATAGACAGGGGGTTTGTTCAGCCCCAGCATTTT
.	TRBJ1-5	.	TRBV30	CASSSGYQPQHF	TGTGCCTCCTCATCAGGGTATCAGCCCCAGCATTTT
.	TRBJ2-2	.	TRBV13	CASSLFPAQSAGELFF	TGTGCCAGCAGCTTATTTCCGGCCCAGAGTGCCGGGGAGCTGTTTTTT
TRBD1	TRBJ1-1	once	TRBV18	CASSPKTGGSTEAFF	TGTGCCAGCTCGCCTAAGACAGGGGGCTCCACTGAAGCTTTCTTT
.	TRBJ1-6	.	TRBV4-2	CASSPRSGGNSPLHF	TGTGCCAGCAGCCCCCGTTCAGGAGGTAACTCACCCCTCCACTTT
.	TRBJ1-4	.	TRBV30	CAWSVGAAKLFF	TGTGCCTGGAGTGTTGGGGCGGCAAAACTGTTTTTT
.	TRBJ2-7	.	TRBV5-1	CASSLDTGPEQYF	TGCGCCAGCAGCTTGGATACTGGTCCCGAGCAGTACTTC
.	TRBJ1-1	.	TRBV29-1	CSVGHTNTEAFF	TGCAGCGTTGGCCACACAAACACTGAAGCTTTCTTT
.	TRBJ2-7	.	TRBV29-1	CSALGTVYEQYF	TGCAGCGCCCTGGGGACCGTCTACGAGCAGTACTTC
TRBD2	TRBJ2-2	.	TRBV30	CALKGTSGRSGELFF	TGTGCCTTAAAGGGGACTAGCGGGAGGAGTGGGGAGCTGTTTTTT
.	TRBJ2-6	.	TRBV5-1	CASSLGGAGVGANVLTF	TGCGCCAGCAGCTTGGGGGGGGCAGGGGTTGGGGCCAACGTCCTGACTTTC
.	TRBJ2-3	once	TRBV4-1	CASSQKSRDPLGTDTQYF	TGCGCCAGCAGCCAGAAAAGCCGGGACCCGCTAGGGACAGATACGCAGTATTTT
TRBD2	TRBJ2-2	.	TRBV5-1	CASSLQTSGSGELFF	TGCGCCAGCAGCTTGCAGACTAGCGGGTCCGGGGAGCTGTTTTTT
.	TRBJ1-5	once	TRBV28	CASSARGRQHF	TGTGCCAGCAGTGCCCGGGGTCGACAGCATTTT
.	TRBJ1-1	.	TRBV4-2	CASSLSEATEVFF	TGTGCCAGCAGCCTCAGTGAGGCCACTGAAGTTTTCTTT
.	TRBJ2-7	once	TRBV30	CAFDQGRGSLREQYF	TGCGCCTTCGACCAGGGTAGGGGCTCCCTCCGTGAGCAGTACTTC
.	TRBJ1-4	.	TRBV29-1	CSAQGGGDGEKLFF	TGCAGCGCTCAAGGTGGGGGGGACGGTGAAAAACTGTTTTTT
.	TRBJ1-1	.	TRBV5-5	CASSTGDTEAFF	TGTGCCAGCAGCACCGGAGACACTGAAGCTTTCTTT
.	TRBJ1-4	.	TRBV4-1	CASSQDRRGEKLFF	TGCGCCAGCAGCCAAGACAGGAGAGGTGAAAAACTGTTTTTT
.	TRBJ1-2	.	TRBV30	CTWRPVTGGYTF	TGTACCTGGAGACCGGTGACAGGTGGCTACACCTTC
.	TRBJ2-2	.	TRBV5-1	CASSLDGRNGGELFF	TGCGCCAGCAGCTTGGACGGGAGAAACGGCGGGGAGCTGTTTTTT
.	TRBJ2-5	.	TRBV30	CAWSGTAQETQYF	TGTGCCTGGAGTGGGACAGCTCAAGAGACCCAGTACTTC
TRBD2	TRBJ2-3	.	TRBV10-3	CAITFAGGRSTDTQYF	TGTGCGATCACGTTTGCGGGAGGTCGTAGCACAGATACGCAGTATTTT
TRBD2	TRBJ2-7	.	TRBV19	CASSITGLDSVQYF	TGTGCCAGTAGTATAACGGGACTAGACTCCGTGCAGTACTTC